This T cell receptor (beta chain) came from a study of shared clonotypes between healthy human individuals. Germline V gene sequence: CDR1 ENHRY, CDR2 SYGVKD. This CDR3 spans 16 amino acids. The V end was cut by 10 bases, the J end by 5 bases, with 26 bases between. Here immunoSEQ multiplex PCR was the method, and the copy in TCRdb shows in-frame clones only, minus some. The sample has about 2.3 million clones, less than 95% seen once. The sample consisted of naive CD4+ T cells from PBMCs. Subset described: CD45RA+ positively selected. The rearrangement joins TRBV10-3 to TRBJ1-1; maybe TRBD1 (6 bases). This sequence was found in a man in his late teens or twenties in good health. Some clones in this sample may be carry-over from other donors' samples. The chain's CDR3 is CATTPIPGARGTEAFF. In nucleotides, the CDR3 is TGTGCCACCACCCCGATCCCGGGGGCGCGAGGTACTGAAGCTTTCTTT.